The 28 T cell receptor beta chains presented below share a single source sample, sequenced in a study of regulatory T cells in long-lasting Graves disease. Researchers made TCR beta libraries by using iRepertoire HTBI primers and running Arm-PCR on CDR3 regions. TCRdb processed the multiplex PCR reads anew with MiXCR; each CDR3 protein has one entry. The sample shows about 540,000 distinct CDR3 sequences, approximately 13% of them seen only once. Regarding time point: newly diagnosed GD, antithyroid drugs for less than 3 months. The TCR library was made from RNA that had been extracted from PBMCs in TRIzol. This sample also belongs to another study, concerning T cells in Graves' hyperthyroidism and ophthalmopathy.

The sequencing used peripheral blood mononuclear cells (PBMCs), collected at new diagnosis, from a patient treated with antithyroid drugs. The receptors here all came from a man younger than 40 with Graves disease.

This clonotype was recorded many times. The chain recombines TRBV27 with TRBJ1-2, with D tentatively TRBD1 (5 bases). The CDR3 has 15 amino acids. Between the trimmed V and J ends, which lost 2 bases and 2 bases, there was a span of 12 bases. Germline V lookup: CDR1 MNHEY, CDR2 SMNVEV (reference sequence). CDR3 coding DNA: TGTGCCAGCAGTTTAACCCAGGGATCCAACTATGGCTACACCTTC. It encodes CASSLTQGSNYGYTF.

This clonotype was detected ten times or more. This rearrangement joins TRBV5-1 to TRBJ2-1, with 7 bases identical to TRBD1. The CDR3 has 15 residues. The V and J ends lost 0 bases and 3 bases, in that order; junction bases with no gene match: 3. CDR1 and CDR2 (germline): SGHRS, YFSETQ. CDR3 bases: TGCGCCAGCAGCTTGGAGGGGGCCCGCTACAATGAGCAGTTCTTC. Its protein product is CASSLEGARYNEQFF.

The genes are TRBV19 and TRBJ2-3; a possible D gene is TRBD2 (6 bases). Trimming took 3 bases from V and 5 from J, leaving 18 bases between them. Per the germline V gene, CDR1 is LNHDA and CDR2 is SQIVND (reference sequence). This CDR3 is 16 amino acids long. DNA of the CDR3: TGTGCCAGTAGTATCCCTGCTAGCGCTCACGTAGATACGCAGTATTTT. Protein product: CASSIPASAHVDTQYF.

The chain is built from TRBV7-3 and TRBJ2-3; D may correspond to TRBD1 or TRBD2 (5 bases each). The V gene lost 6 bases and the J gene lost 6 bases, with 13 bases spanning the gap. The length of the CDR3 is 13 residues. CDR1 is SGHTA and CDR2 is FQGTGA in the germline V gene. CDR3 DNA sequence: TGTGCCAGCAGTTTCCTGGGGGTCGATACGCAGTATTTT. Its translation is CASSFLGVDTQYF.

This clonotype has a count of ten or more. The genes are TRBV20-1 and TRBJ1-5; D unclear. The CDR3 consists of 13 residues. Germline assignment: CDR1 DFQATT and CDR2 SNEGSKA (reference sequence). V lost 5 bases and J lost 1, with 9 bases in between. The CDR3 loop is CSALDGSNQPQHF. Here the CDR3 DNA reads TGCAGTGCTCTGGACGGGAGCAATCAGCCCCAGCATTTT.

This clonotype was counted ten times or more. The chain recombines TRBV28 with TRBJ2-2; TRBD2 agrees at 16 bases. V lost 6 bases to trimming and J lost 5 bases; unmatched junction nucleotides: 9. The CDR3 loop spans 18 amino acids. Germline assignment: CDR1 MDHEN and CDR2 SYDVKM. CDR3 amino acids: CASRPGLAGGESTGELFF. In DNA form, the CDR3 reads TGTGCCAGCAGACCGGGACTAGCGGGAGGGGAATCGACCGGGGAGCTGTTTTTT.

This clonotype was detected only a few times. This chain connects TRBV3-1 to TRBJ2-2; TRBD2 might be the D (6 bases). V lost 1 base to trimming and J lost 5 bases, with 17 bases between them. In germline, CDR1 is LGHDT, CDR2 YNNKEL (reference sequence). This CDR3 contains 17 residues. In DNA, the CDR3 is TGTGCCAGCAGCCAAGTGTGGCTGATGGGGGGTACCGGGGAGCTGTTTTTT. Translation gives CASSQVWLMGGTGELFF.

This clonotype was found many times. V gene TRBV6-1 combines with J gene TRBJ2-3, with D possibly called TRBD1 or TRBD2 (6 bases each). The V end was cut by 6 bases, the J end by 0 bases, with 22 bases between. The germline V gene has CDR1 MNHNS and CDR2 SASEGT. This CDR3 has 18 residues. The CDR3 nucleotides read TGTGCCAGCAGCCTGTCCCTCAAGGGGGGATCGAGCACAGATACGCAGTATTTT. This encodes CASSLSLKGGSSTDTQYF.

The chain links TRBV19 to TRBJ1-4; D ambiguous. Germline V gives CDR1 LNHDA, CDR2 SQIVND (reference sequence). The CDR3 is made up of 13 amino acids. Trimming pared 7 bases from V and 8 bases from J, leaving 14 bases between. DNA of the CDR3: TGTGCCAGTACCCTGTTACCGGGGGAAAAACTGTTTTTT. Its protein is CASTLLPGEKLFF.

This chain links TRBV18 with TRBJ1-1; maybe TRBD1 (5 bases). The V gene lost 6 bases and the J gene lost 0 bases, with 17 bases spanning the gap. There are 16 residues in the CDR3. Germline CDR1 KGHSH, CDR2 LQKENI. DNA of the CDR3: TGTGCCAGCTCGTTAAGGGGTTCCGGCATGAACACTGAAGCTTTCTTT. Translated: CASSLRGSGMNTEAFF.

On this clonotype: A far larger clone is just one base off, so this is likely a read error. This is likely a read error, given that the CDR3 carries no conserved phenylalanine or tryptophan at its end. The chain carries TRBV7-3 and TRBJ2-5, with TRBD1 matching 11 bases. CDR1 and CDR2 (germline): SGHTA, FQGTGA. Trimming cost V 2 bases and J 5 bases; bases outside gene matches: 4. This CDR3 has 15 amino acids. CDR3 bases: TGTGCCAGCAGCTTAGGGACAGGGGGAAGTGAGACCCAGTACCTC. Translated, it gives CASSLGTGGSETQYL.

This clonotype has ten or more counts. The chain is built from TRBV12-3 or TRBV12-4 and TRBJ1-1; D not resolved. The CDR3 is 15 residues long. The V gene lost 6 bases and the J gene lost 4 bases, with 18 bases spanning the gap. The CDR3 region has the DNA TGTGCCAGCAGCCCCTGGGGAACGGTGCCCACTGAAGCTTTCTTT. Translation gives CASSPWGTVPTEAFF.

This clonotype came up many times. This chain joins TRBV11-3 and TRBJ2-1, with TRBD2 identical over 8 bases. V trimming: 5 bases; J trimming: 10 bases; junction bases outside the gene matches: 10. The CDR3 has 14 residues. The V gene's germline CDR1 is SGHNT and CDR2 YENEEA. CDR3 in DNA: TGTGCCAGCAGCCGGAGCGGGAGCTTCAGGGAGCAGTTCTTC. Protein: CASSRSGSFREQFF.

This clonotype was counted many times. The chain recombines TRBV29-1 with TRBJ2-1, with D possibly TRBD2 on 5 matching bases. Germline CDR1 and CDR2: SQVTM and ANQGSEA. The CDR3 has 12 amino acids. Trimming shortened V by 8 bases and J by 6 bases, and 14 bases separated the two germline ends. In nucleotides, the CDR3 is TGCAGCCCCTTAGGACTCTTCAATGAGCAGTTCTTC. This encodes CSPLGLFNEQFF.

On this clonotype: Given a much more abundant clone one base away, this may be a read error. This chain links TRBV20-1 with TRBJ2-1; 10 positions match TRBD1. Germline loops: CDR1 DFQATT, CDR2 SNEGSKA (reference sequence). The CDR3 extends over 15 amino acids. V lost 4 bases, J lost 8 bases, and 11 bases stayed unmatched. This chain's CDR3 is CSAKDLGQGVDEQFF. In DNA form, the CDR3 reads TGCAGTGCTAAAGATCTTGGACAGGGGGTCGATGAGCAGTTCTTC.

This clonotype came up many times. The J gene is TRBJ2-1, the V gene TRBV2, with TRBD1 matching over 9 bases. This CDR3 spans 12 amino acids. The germline V gene encodes CDR1 SNHLY and CDR2 FYNNEI. V lost 6 bases, J lost 13 bases, and 7 bases stayed unmatched. The DNA of the CDR3 is TGTGCCAGCAGGGGACAGGGATATGGTCAGTTCTTC. Translating it yields CASRGQGYGQFF.

Ten or more counts support this clonotype. This chain uses TRBV20-1 with TRBJ2-7, with D possibly TRBD2 on 6 matching bases. Trimming shortened V by 6 bases and J by 4 bases, and 10 bases separated the two germline ends. The CDR3 has 11 amino acids. Germline V CDR1 and CDR2: DFQATT, SNEGSKA (reference sequence). Here the CDR3 DNA reads TGCAGTGCAATCAGCGGGTACGAGCAGTACTTC. Translating gives CSAISGYEQYF.

The V and J genes are TRBV24-1 and TRBJ2-1; TRBD2 aligns across 9 bases. Germline V CDR1 and CDR2: KGHDR, SFDVKD. V was pared by 1 base and J by 5 bases, with 2 bases of the junction left unmatched. CDR3 length equals 15 residues. The CDR3 sequence is CATSDLAGGHNEQFF. In DNA, the CDR3 is TGTGCCACCAGTGATTTAGCGGGAGGCCACAATGAGCAGTTCTTC.

This clonotype occurred many times. The rearrangement uses TRBV2 and TRBJ1-2; D not certain. Germline CDR1 is SNHLY and CDR2 is FYNNEI. V dropped 1 base and J dropped 2 bases, with 2 bases sitting between them. This CDR3 has 12 amino acids. CDR3 residues: CASSEGNYGYTF. CDR3 DNA sequence: TGTGCCAGCAGTGAAGGGAACTATGGCTACACCTTC.

The V gene is TRBV20-1, the J gene TRBJ1-5, with 12 bases aligning to TRBD1. This CDR3 is 17 amino acids long. Germline CDR1 reads DFQATT; CDR2 reads SNEGSKA (reference sequence). Trimming removed 2 bases from V and 6 bases from J; junction bases left unmatched: 11. CDR3 residues: CSARRGTGGAGAQPQHF. In DNA form, the CDR3 reads TGCAGTGCTAGAAGGGGGACAGGGGGCGCGGGAGCTCAGCCCCAGCATTTT.

In this sample, this clonotype turned up many times. This chain connects TRBV12-3 or TRBV12-4 to TRBJ2-1; the D is unclear. V was clipped by 3 bases and J by 4 bases, with 7 bases between them. The CDR3 length is 13 residues. As DNA, the CDR3 is TGTGCCAGCAGTTTGCCAGAGTACAATGAGCAGTTCTTC. It encodes CASSLPEYNEQFF.

The chain has TRBV20-1 and TRBJ2-5; 12 positions agree with TRBD2. The V segment lost 3 bases and the J segment 4 bases; nucleotides outside the gene matches: 9. In germline, CDR1 is DFQATT, CDR2 SNEGSKA (reference sequence). The CDR3 sequence is 16 residues long. CDR3 sequence: CSASPSGRAWRETQYF. Written as DNA, the CDR3 is TGCAGTGCTAGTCCTAGCGGGAGGGCCTGGAGAGAGACCCAGTACTTC.

This clonotype was observed many times. The CDR3 spells CSAGRDEKLFF. DNA of the CDR3: TGCAGTGCAGGGCGGGATGAAAAACTGTTTTTT. The genes are TRBV20-1 and TRBJ1-4; D call uncertain. CDR1 DFQATT and CDR2 SNEGSKA come from the germline V gene (reference sequence). This CDR3 is built from 11 residues. The V gene lost 6 bases and the J gene lost 6 bases, with 8 bases spanning the gap.

This clonotype has just a few counts. The chain employs TRBV27 and TRBJ1-1; D call uncertain. Looked up from germline, CDR1 is MNHEY and CDR2 is SMNVEV (reference sequence). V lost 1 base, J lost 2 bases, and 8 bases lay in between. This CDR3 has 14 amino acids. The DNA for the CDR3 is TGTGCCAGCAGTTTATTTGAGGGTAACACTGAAGCTTTCTTT. It specifies CASSLFEGNTEAFF.

A few counts support this clonotype. The chain is built from TRBV6-1 and TRBJ1-5; TRBD1 matches 7 bases. Germline CDR1 and CDR2: MNHNS and SASEGT. The CDR3 sequence is 17 residues long. V shed 6 bases, J shed 9 bases, and the junction held 20 bases outside the gene matches. The CDR3 loop reads CASRKRGGASLVRPQHF. The CDR3 DNA follows: TGTGCCAGCAGGAAGCGAGGGGGCGCAAGCTTGGTCCGGCCCCAGCATTTT.

This clonotype was seen at least ten times. V is TRBV6-1 and J is TRBJ2-1; unclear D gene. Germline assignment: CDR1 MNHNS and CDR2 SASEGT. The CDR3 is 14 amino acids. V was clipped by 7 bases and J by 6 bases, with 16 bases between them. The CDR3 reads CASILSTGGNEQFF. The DNA for the CDR3 is TGTGCCAGCATCCTCAGCACTGGCGGCAATGAGCAGTTCTTC.

Many counts were recorded for this clonotype. The chain combines TRBV20-1 with TRBJ1-1, with TRBD1 identical over 7 bases. CDR3 length equals 12 residues. J lost 2 bases, V lost 6 bases, and 3 bases had no gene match. Germline assignment: CDR1 DFQATT and CDR2 SNEGSKA (reference sequence). The CDR3 sequence is CSANRGNTEAFF. The CDR3, as DNA: TGCAGTGCAAACAGGGGTAACACTGAAGCTTTCTTT.

This clonotype has ten or more counts. The chain employs TRBV12-3 or TRBV12-4 and TRBJ1-4; no clear D. Trimming took 7 bases from V and 5 from J, leaving 11 bases between them. This CDR3 is 13 amino acids long. In DNA form, the CDR3 reads TGTGCCAGCACCCTAAGAGAGAATGAAAAACTGTTTTTT. Its translation is CASTLRENEKLFF.